The clone carrying this T cell receptor beta chain has ten or more counts. Its target is unknown. These data originate in a study of T-cell reconstitution after alpha-beta-depleted transplantation in children. The TCRbeta library incorporated unique molecular identifiers. In TCRdb, the PCR reads were re-called with MiXCR into one record per CDR3 protein. Of hundreds of thousands of distinct CDR3 sequences listed, 10% to 15% are singletons. Study-level results: As was reported, about two months after transplant, alpha-beta T cells came from several hundred expanded graft clones. Surviving recipient T cells and thymic progenitors underlay high day-60 TCRbeta diversity in some patients. T-cell numbers and diversity one year post-transplant derived largely from freshly generated T cells.

Sample: PBMCs, mostly from graft donor cells, taken 360 days after TCRalphabeta/CD19-depleted stem cell transplant. This clonotype originated in a male patient younger than 18 who had a stem cell transplant for acute myeloid leukemia, so the T cells may come from the graft donor.

CDR3 sequence: CSGSSDETQYF. The DNA of the CDR3 is TGCAGTGGTTCTAGCGACGAGACCCAGTACTTC. The chain has TRBV20-1 and TRBJ2-5; tentatively, D is TRBD2 (6 bases). The CDR3 is 11 residues long. Germline loops: CDR1 DFQATT, CDR2 SNEGSKA (reference sequence). Trimming cost V 7 bases and J 5 bases, with 11 bases left between them.